These 18 T cell receptor beta chains were all obtained from the same sample, sequenced in a study of Ad26.COV2.S vaccination and SARS-CoV-2 variants. Sequencing was performed with immunoSEQ multiplex PCR; in TCRdb, only in-frame clones are kept and a portion is missing. The table records approximately 350,000 clones, around 82% of them present only once. Treatment described: about 20 received Ad26.COV2.S at low or high dose, single or two shots; about 5 received placebo; per-sample allocation not given. The investigators took samples on day 63 after the first vaccine or placebo injection. This specimen consisted of peripheral blood, obtained in a trial of Ad26.COV2.S vaccine versus placebo. The source is a person between 18 and 65 years old who received the Ad26.COV2.S COVID-19 vaccine or a placebo.

V and J are TRBV19 and TRBJ1-6, with D tentatively TRBD1 (5 bases). V was shortened by 6 bases and J by 2 bases, with 11 bases between the two germline ends. Per the germline V gene, CDR1 is LNHDA and CDR2 is SQIVND (reference sequence). The CDR3 runs 15 residues. The CDR3, as DNA: TGTGCCAGTAGGGGGGGGATGGCCTATAATTCACCCCTCCACTTT. It codes for CASRGGMAYNSPLHF.

V gene TRBV27 combines with J gene TRBJ1-4; D is ambiguous. Germline values: CDR1 MNHEY, CDR2 SMNVEV (reference sequence). With 4 bases removed from V and 8 bases from J, the gap between germline ends came to 5 bases. The CDR3 covers 11 residues. CDR3 in DNA: TGTGCCAGCAGTTGGGGAGAAAAACTGTTTTTT. This encodes CASSWGEKLFF.

This sequence joins TRBV7-9 and TRBJ2-1; D possibly corresponds to TRBD2 (5 bases). V was pared by 0 bases and J by 2 bases, with 8 bases between. The CDR3 extends over 15 amino acids. Germline CDR1 SEHNR, CDR2 FQNEAQ (reference sequence). The CDR3 bases are TGTGCCAGCAGCTTAGCCTCGGGGACCTACAATGAGCAGTTCTTC. It encodes CASSLASGTYNEQFF.

The V gene is TRBV5-1, the J gene TRBJ2-7; D unresolved. V dropped 3 bases and J dropped 1 base, with 8 bases sitting between them. The CDR3 is made up of 13 amino acids. The germline gives CDR1 SGHRS, CDR2 YFSETQ. The CDR3 DNA reads as TGCGCCAGCAGCTGGACGGCATCCTACGAGCAGTACTTC. Protein product: CASSWTASYEQYF.

The genes are TRBV21-1 and TRBJ2-7; TRBD2 was called by the table and not checked on the DNA. TRBV21-1 is labeled a pseudogene. The CDR3 spans 16 residues. The CDR3 region is CASSSIPGTSGYEQYF. CDR3 in DNA: TGTGCCAGCAGCAGCATTCCCGGGACTAGCGGCTACGAGCAGTACTTC.

This clone was detected once. The rearrangement links TRBV6-5 to TRBJ1-1, with D hard to call. CDR3 length equals 14 residues. Germline CDR1 MNHEY, CDR2 SVGAGI. V lost 7 bases and J lost 1, with 13 bases in between. The CDR3 coding sequence is TGTGCCAGCAATCACCCGGGGAGGAACACTGAAGCTTTCTTT. It codes for CASNHPGRNTEAFF.

The chain links TRBV10-3 to TRBJ2-1; 12 bases map to TRBD2. Germline assignment: CDR1 ENHRY and CDR2 SYGVKD. This CDR3 has 18 amino acids. The V segment lost 5 bases and the J segment 0 bases; nucleotides outside the gene matches: 8. CDR3 bases: TGTGCCATCAGTAGGACTAGCGGGGCCGACAACTCCTACAATGAGCAGTTCTTC. Amino acids: CAISRTSGADNSYNEQFF.

This chain links TRBV5-1 with TRBJ1-4, with D uncertain. CDR3 length equals 14 residues. CDR1 SGHRS and CDR2 YFSETQ come from the germline V gene. The V end lost 4 bases, the J end lost 5 bases, and 12 bases lay between the germline ends. The CDR3 reads CASSLGSQNEKLFF. CDR3 nucleotide sequence: TGCGCCAGCAGCCTTGGAAGCCAGAATGAAAAACTGTTTTTT. The whole variable domain, filled in from reference TRBV5-1 and TRBJ1-4, reads KAGVTQTPRYLIKTRGQQVTLSCSPISGHRSVSWYQQTPGQGLQFLFEYFSETQRNKGNFPGRFSGRQFSNSRSEMNVSTLELGDSALYLCASSLGSQNEKLFFGSGTQLSVL.

This clone was observed a few times. The same CDR3 is also encoded by other DNA sequences in this sample. The rearrangement uses TRBV30 and TRBJ1-5; 7 bases match TRBD1. With V trimmed by 3 bases and J by 5 bases, 4 bases remained unmatched. The CDR3 length is 13 residues. Looked up from germline, CDR1 is GTSNPN and CDR2 is SVGIG (reference sequence). The CDR3 here is CAWSRGRDQPQHF. CDR3 nucleotides: TGTGCCTGGAGCAGGGGGAGGGATCAGCCCCAGCATTTT.

The chain uses TRBV4-2 and TRBJ1-5, with a weak D call TRBD1 (5 bases). Germline-derived CDR1 and CDR2 are LGHNA and YNFKEQ. The length of the CDR3 is 15 residues. V lost 0 bases and J 3 bases, leaving 9 bases between the germline ends. The DNA for the CDR3 is TGTGCCAGCAGCCAAGATTTGACAGACAATCAGCCCCAGCATTTT. Its translation: CASSQDLTDNQPQHF.

The CDR3 loop reads CASSRAPGDAPSTDTQYF. The CDR3 DNA reads TGCGCCAGCAGCCGAGCCCCGGGGGATGCCCCTAGCACAGATACGCAGTATTTT. The J gene is TRBJ2-3, the V gene TRBV4-1; tentatively, D is TRBD2 (6 bases). The CDR3 spans 18 residues. The ends were cut back, 4 bases at V and 0 bases at J, with 20 bases in the middle. Germline-derived CDR1 and CDR2 are MGHRA and YSYEKL.

The chain employs TRBV4-3 and TRBJ2-5; 10 bases fit TRBD1. V gave up 0 bases and J gave up 2 bases; unmatched junction bases: 6. This CDR3 comprises 17 residues. The germline V gene has CDR1 LGHNA and CDR2 YSLEER. The CDR3 protein is CASSQDWGTGEQETQYF. The DNA for the CDR3 is TGCGCCAGCAGCCAAGATTGGGGGACAGGGGAGCAAGAGACCCAGTACTTC.

The gene calls are TRBV6-6 and TRBJ1-1; maybe TRBD1 (6 bases). Germline assignment: CDR1 MNHNY and CDR2 SVGAGI (reference sequence). The ends were cut back, 4 bases at V and 5 bases at J, with 14 bases in the middle. The CDR3 spans 14 residues. CDR3 sequence: CASSSNTGWTEAFF. CDR3 DNA sequence: TGTGCCAGCAGTTCAAACACAGGGTGGACTGAAGCTTTCTTT.

The V gene is TRBV4-1, the J gene TRBJ1-2, with D tentatively TRBD1 (5 bases). V lost 0 bases, J lost 5 bases, and 16 bases lay in between. The germline V gene encodes CDR1 MGHRA and CDR2 YSYEKL. This CDR3 region has 16 residues. The CDR3 is CASSQDIKAGGYGYTF. DNA for the CDR3: TGCGCCAGCAGCCAAGACATCAAAGCGGGGGGTTATGGCTACACCTTC.

The rearrangement joins TRBV2 to TRBJ2-3, with D perhaps being TRBD1 or TRBD2 (6 bases each). Germline V CDR1 and CDR2: SNHLY, FYNNEI. V was pared by 7 bases and J by 1 base, with 21 bases between. The CDR3 consists of 17 residues. The CDR3 sequence is CASTRGGLRTGTDTQYF. CDR3 coding DNA: TGTGCCAGCACCAGAGGGGGGTTACGTACAGGCACAGATACGCAGTATTTT.

This clone was recorded only once. The genes are TRBV4-1 and TRBJ2-7, with 14 bases that match TRBD2. Germline V gene lookup returns CDR1 MGHRA and CDR2 YSYEKL. V lost 4 bases to trimming and J lost 3 bases; unmatched junction nucleotides: 23. CDR3 length: 22 residues. The chain's CDR3 is CASSLRDNSGTSGRIPLYEQYF. The CDR3 nucleotides read TGCGCCAGCAGCCTCCGTGACAATTCCGGGACTAGCGGGAGAATTCCTCTCTACGAGCAGTACTTC.

This sequence joins TRBV7-9 and TRBJ2-7; D is tentatively TRBD1 or TRBD2 (5 bases each). Trimming pared 5 bases from V and 2 bases from J, leaving 13 bases between. The CDR3 loop spans 14 amino acids. Germline CDR1 and CDR2: SEHNR and FQNEAQ (reference sequence). The DNA for the CDR3 is TGTGCCAGCAGCAACCGGGACGGAACCTACGAGCAGTACTTC. It codes for CASSNRDGTYEQYF.

V and J are TRBV6-6 and TRBJ2-3, with 9 bases aligning to TRBD2. The V and J ends lost 1 base and 5 bases, in that order; junction bases with no gene match: 7. The CDR3 covers 16 residues. Germline V CDR1 and CDR2: MNHNY, SVGAGI (reference sequence). CDR3 nucleotide sequence: TGTGCCAGCAGTTACTTAGCGGGAGCCCCACGAGATACGCAGTATTTT. This encodes CASSYLAGAPRDTQYF.